Listed below are T cell receptor beta chains from one sample, sequenced in a study of PD-1 blockade in classical Hodgkin lymphoma. The table came from immunoSEQ multiplex PCR; TCRdb's copy has only in-frame clones and leaves some out. The sample holds just under 40,000 clones, 77% seen once. The source was peripheral blood mononuclear cells (PBMCs), collected before the fourth cycle of nivolumab. The receptors come from a human donor with classical Hodgkin lymphoma. The CDR3 runs from the conserved cysteine through the conserved F or W. A D gene is named only where the DNA matches it firmly. Size is stated for part of the rows, as once, few or many counts, or as a class when the clone is expanded.

17,TRBD1,TRBJ1-6,TRBV6-4,.,CASRGRGPSSYNSPLHF,TGTGCCAGCCGGGGAAGGGGGCCCAGCTCCTATAATTCACCCCTCCACTTT
15,.,TRBJ1-3,TRBV9,.,CASSAVLGSGNTIYF,TGTGCCAGCAGCGCTGTCCTGGGGTCTGGAAACACCATATATTTT
19,TRBD2,TRBJ2-1,TRBV11-3,.,CASSLGWSGGAADYNEQFF,TGTGCCAGCAGCTTAGGATGGAGCGGGGGGGCTGCTGACTACAATGAGCAGTTCTTC
15,TRBD2,TRBJ2-3,TRBV11-3,.,CASSTGGPGTDTQYF,TGTGCCAGCTCAACGGGGGGGCCGGGCACAGATACGCAGTATTTT
13,TRBD2,TRBJ2-1,TRBV2,.,CASGRAEYNEQFF,TGTGCCAGTGGGAGGGCAGAATACAATGAGCAGTTCTTC
18,.,TRBJ2-4,TRBV5-1,.,CASSSGQGDPGAKNIQYF,TGCGCCAGCAGCTCCGGACAAGGGGACCCTGGGGCCAAAAACATTCAGTACTTC
14,.,TRBJ2-5,TRBV7-9,.,CASSSSVLQETQYF,TGTGCCAGCAGTTCCAGCGTCCTTCAAGAGACCCAGTACTTC
15,TRBD1,TRBJ1-5,TRBV5-6,medium-sized,CASSNRGWESQPQHF,TGTGCCAGCAGCAACAGGGGTTGGGAGAGTCAGCCCCAGCATTTT
15,TRBD2,TRBJ2-1,TRBV7-2,.,CASSPSGGAPNEQFF,TGTGCCAGCAGCCCTAGCGGGGGGGCCCCCAATGAGCAGTTCTTC
14,.,TRBJ1-1,TRBV4-3,.,CASSQTSGRTEAFF,TGCGCCAGCAGCCAAACCTCTGGCCGCACTGAAGCTTTCTTT
16,.,TRBJ1-5,TRBV19,.,CASSFGTGDSNQPQHF,TGTGCCAGTAGTTTCGGGACTGGGGACAGCAATCAGCCCCAGCATTTT
16,TRBD1,TRBJ2-7,TRBV18,.,CASSPLRGQGNHEQYF,TGTGCCAGCTCACCCCTTAGAGGACAGGGTAACCACGAGCAGTACTTC
14,.,TRBJ2-3,TRBV4-1,.,CASSPGPEADTQYF,TGCGCCAGCAGCCCGGGACCAGAAGCAGATACGCAGTATTTT
13,.,TRBJ1-1,TRBV28,.,CASRKRGSTEAFF,TGTGCCAGCAGAAAACGGGGGAGCACTGAAGCTTTCTTT
14,TRBD1,TRBJ2-7,TRBV5-4,.,CASSVGTGGYEQYF,TGTGCCAGCAGCGTTGGGACAGGGGGCTACGAGCAGTACTTC
14,.,TRBJ2-6,TRBV27,.,CASSFSSGANVLTF,TGTGCCAGTAGTTTTAGCTCTGGGGCCAACGTCCTGACTTTC
15,TRBD2,TRBJ2-2,TRBV5-4,.,CAGTSGGPNTGELFF,TGTGCCGGTACTAGCGGGGGGCCTAACACCGGGGAGCTGTTTTTT
14,TRBD1,TRBJ2-5,TRBV18,.,CASSPYRGEETQYF,TGTGCCAGCTCACCATACAGGGGAGAGGAGACCCAGTACTTC
13,TRBD1,TRBJ2-7,TRBV29-1,.,CSVEDRGGYEQYF,TGCAGCGTTGAGGACAGGGGGGGCTACGAGCAGTACTTC
16,.,TRBJ2-2,TRBV21-1,.,CASSKSGQGNTGELFF,TGTGCCAGCAGCAAGTCGGGACAGGGGAACACCGGGGAGCTGTTTTTT
14,.,TRBJ1-6,TRBV7-6,.,CASSPTTYNSPLHF,TGTGCCAGCAGCCCCACTACCTATAATTCACCCCTCCACTTT
15,TRBD2,TRBJ2-3,TRBV29-1,.,CSVQGASGGYDTQYF,TGCAGCGTCCAAGGAGCGAGCGGGGGGTACGATACGCAGTATTTT
16,.,TRBJ2-3,TRBV5-1,.,CASSLERGDGADTQYF,TGCGCCAGCAGCTTGGAAAGGGGAGATGGGGCAGATACGCAGTATTTT
15,.,TRBJ1-4,TRBV15,few,CATSTGQPTNEKLFF,TGTGCCACCAGCACCGGACAACCAACTAATGAAAAACTGTTTTTT
15,TRBD1,TRBJ2-7,TRBV5-4,few,CASSQQRTGTYEQYF,TGCGCCAGCAGCCAGCAGAGGACAGGCACCTACGAGCAGTACTTC
15,.,TRBJ2-2,TRBV19,.,CASSMSARITGELFF,TGTGCCAGTAGTATGTCCGCGCGGATTACCGGGGAGCTGTTTTTT
18,TRBD2,TRBJ2-3,TRBV29-1,.,CSAPGLAGGRTSTDTQYF,TGCAGCGCCCCGGGGCTAGCGGGGGGGAGAACTAGCACAGATACGCAGTATTTT
12,.,TRBJ2-5,TRBV6-5,few,CASSYSRGTQYF,TGTGCCAGCAGTTACTCAAGAGGGACCCAGTACTTC
19,TRBD1,TRBJ2-6,TRBV27,.,CASSLSIGQENSGANVLTF,TGTGCCAGCAGTTTATCGATAGGACAGGAAAACTCTGGGGCCAACGTCCTGACTTTC
13,.,TRBJ1-2,TRBV5-1,.,CASSLGAGAGYTF,TGCGCCAGCAGCTTGGGGGCGGGTGCCGGCTACACCTTC
14,.,TRBJ2-6,TRBV5-4,.,CASSFYSGANVLTF,TGTGCCAGCAGCTTTTACTCTGGGGCCAACGTCCTGACTTTC
11,.,TRBJ2-7,TRBV30,.,CAWSAGYEQYF,TGTGCCTGGAGTGCGGGGTACGAGCAGTACTTC
17,.,TRBJ2-3,TRBV28,.,CASSLWGREVSTDTQYF,TGTGCCAGCAGTTTATGGGGCAGGGAGGTGAGCACAGATACGCAGTATTTT
11,.,TRBJ2-5,TRBV6-6,.,CASSSQETQYF,TGTGCCAGCAGTAGCCAAGAGACCCAGTACTTC
15,TRBD1,TRBJ2-3,TRBV4-2,.,CASSQGTGDSDTQYF,TGTGCCAGCAGCCAAGGGACAGGGGATTCCGATACGCAGTATTTT
15,.,TRBJ1-2,TRBV6-5,medium-sized,CASSYGGTINYGYTF,TGTGCCAGCAGTTACGGGGGAACTATTAACTATGGCTACACCTTC
15,TRBD2,TRBJ2-2,TRBV4-2,.,CASSQGAGGMGELFF,TGTGCCAGCAGCCAAGGAGCGGGGGGGATGGGGGAGCTGTTTTTT
15,.,TRBJ1-1,TRBV5-6,once,CASSLVTYVNTEAFF,TGTGCCAGCAGCTTGGTAACCTACGTGAACACTGAAGCTTTCTTT
13,.,TRBJ2-3,TRBV18,.,CASSPGTSDTQYF,TGTGCCAGCTCACCCGGGACCTCAGATACGCAGTATTTT
14,TRBD2,TRBJ2-5,TRBV7-2,.,CASIERGGLETQYF,TGTGCCAGTATTGAGCGGGGGGGCCTCGAGACCCAGTACTTC
17,.,TRBJ2-2,TRBV4-3,.,CASSQDGKGRNTGELFF,TGCGCCAGCAGCCAAGATGGGAAGGGCAGGAACACCGGGGAGCTGTTTTTT
13,TRBD1,TRBJ1-6,TRBV6-5,.,CASRTGDRPPLHF,TGTGCCAGCAGGACAGGGGATCGGCCACCCCTCCACTTT
12,.,TRBJ2-3,TRBV9,.,CASSARTDTQYF,TGTGCCAGCAGCGCCCGCACAGATACGCAGTATTTT
15,.,TRBJ2-1,TRBV11-2,once,CASSLTGGSYNEQFF,TGTGCCAGCAGCTTAACCGGGGGTTCCTACAATGAGCAGTTCTTC